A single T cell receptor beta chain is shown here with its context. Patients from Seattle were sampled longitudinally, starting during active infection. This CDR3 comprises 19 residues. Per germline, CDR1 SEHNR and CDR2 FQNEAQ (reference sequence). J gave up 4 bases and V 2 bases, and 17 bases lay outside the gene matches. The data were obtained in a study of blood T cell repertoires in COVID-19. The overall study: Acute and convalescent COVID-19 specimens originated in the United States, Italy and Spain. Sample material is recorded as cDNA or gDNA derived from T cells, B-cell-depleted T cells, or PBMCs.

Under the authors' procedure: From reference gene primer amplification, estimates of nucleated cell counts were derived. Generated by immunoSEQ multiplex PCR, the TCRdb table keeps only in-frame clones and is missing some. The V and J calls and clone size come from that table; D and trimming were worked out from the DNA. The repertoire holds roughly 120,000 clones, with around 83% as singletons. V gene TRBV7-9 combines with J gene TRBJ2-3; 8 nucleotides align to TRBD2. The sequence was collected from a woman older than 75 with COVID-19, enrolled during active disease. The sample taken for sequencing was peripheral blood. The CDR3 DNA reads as TGTGCCAGCAGCTTATTAACTAGCGGCACCTATAGGGGGTCAGATACGCAGTATTTT. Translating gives CASSLLTSGTYRGSDTQYF.